This TCR beta chain came from a study of cytomegalovirus exposure and HLA in healthy donors. The V and J ends lost 1 base and 8 bases, in that order; junction bases with no gene match: 4. CDR1 is LGHNA and CDR2 is YSLEER in the germline V gene. The CDR3 length is 14 residues. Donors were ostensibly healthy at sampling, although undocumented immune exposures were probable. Study-wide findings and caveats: With further analysis later on, most CMV-associated TCR beta chains appeared HLA-restricted. Further analysis was carried out later, and it showed several of the most significant clusters appearing linked to common viral pathogens. Upon later analysis, HLA-associated TCR beta chains proved more clonally expanded than other, equally common chains.

Concerning this clone itself: The antigen remains undetermined.

The PCR made use of 60 Vbeta and 13 Jbeta primers. Generated by immunoSEQ multiplex PCR, the TCRdb table keeps only in-frame clones and is missing some. The sample holds around 80,000 clones; about 80% are singletons and the top ten take around 6%. The chain carries TRBV4-3 and TRBJ1-4, with TRBD1 identical over 7 bases. The material sequenced was PBMCs. The clonotype was recovered from a female donor in good health and CMV-seronegative. The CDR3 sequence is CASSQVTGNEKLFF. The CDR3 region has the DNA TGCGCCAGCAGCCAAGTGACAGGGAACGAAAAACTGTTTTTT.